This TCR beta chain was identified during a study of blood T cell repertoires in COVID-19. Looking at the study overall: T cells, B-cell-depleted T cells, or PBMCs supplied cDNA or gDNA.

How the authors handled the data: Researchers report that nucleated cell counts were estimated from reference gene primer amplification. Libraries were prepared by immunoSEQ multiplex PCR; TCRdb keeps only in-frame clonotypes and omits some of them. The V and J calls and clone size come from that table; D and trimming were worked out from the DNA. The table shows approximately 290,000 clones, with 80% to 90% occurring only once. With V trimmed by 8 bases and J by 0 bases, 9 bases remained unmatched. The CDR3 runs 15 residues. The germline gives CDR1 SEHNR, CDR2 FQNEAQ (reference sequence). The study drew participants aged 18 to 89 years from about two dozen US areas. Recovery meant two consecutive negative NP/OP PCR tests, professional clearance, or resolved symptoms.

The V call is TRBV7-9, the J call TRBJ1-1; 7 nucleotides match TRBD1. Material: PBMCs or T cells enriched from blood (not recorded which). This clonotype was sampled from a young woman who had recovered from COVID-19. The CDR3 DNA reads TGTGCCAGCTTTGGGACAGCGTCACTGAACACTGAAGCTTTCTTT. Amino acids: CASFGTASLNTEAFF.